The rows below give T cell receptor beta chains drawn from one sample of a study of identical twins. TCRdb reanalysed the 5' RACE reads using MiXCR and keeps one entry per CDR3 protein. Of 640,000 or so distinct CDR3 sequences in the sample, approximately 6.1% were seen once. The sample comprised naive T cells sorted from blood. The receptors were sampled from a man younger than 35 in good health. The CDR3 runs from the conserved cysteine through the conserved F or W. D genes are given only for firm matches. For some rows the clone size is stated as once, few or many, or as a class when expanded; others skip it.

>TRBJ1-2|TRBD1|many|TRBV4-1
TGCGCCAGCAGCCAAGAAAGGGGGCCCTATGGCTACACCTTC
CASSQERGPYGYTF
>TRBJ2-2|NA|NA|TRBV15
TGTGCCACCAGCAGAGTGGATAGCGGGAACACCGGGGAGCTGTTTTTT
CATSRVDSGNTGELFF
>TRBJ2-2|TRBD2|many|TRBV11-2
TGTGCCAGCAGCTTAGACGGGGGACTAAGCTACACCGGGGAGCTGTTTTTT
CASSLDGGLSYTGELFF
>TRBJ2-1|NA|few|TRBV25-1
TGTGCCAGCAGTGACGGGCCGGGTCCCCAGTTCTTC
CASSDGPGPQFF
>TRBJ2-2|TRBD2|NA|TRBV27
TGTGCCAGCAGTTTGGGCGGGAGAACGCCCGGGGAGCTGTTTTTT
CASSLGGRTPGELFF
>TRBJ2-1|NA|many|TRBV9
TGTGCCAGCAGCGTAGGTACTGGAAGCTCCTACAATGAGCAGTTCTTC
CASSVGTGSSYNEQFF
>TRBJ1-6|TRBD1|many|TRBV10-2
TGCGCCAGCAGCCCGACAGGGGTTGGTTCACCCCTCCACTTT
CASSPTGVGSPLHF
>TRBJ2-3|NA|NA|TRBV5-1
TGCGCCAGCAGCTTGGCCGGGACGCGCCCCACAGATACGCAGTATTTT
CASSLAGTRPTDTQYF
>TRBJ2-7|NA|once|TRBV24-1
TGTGCCACCAGTGATTCCATGTCTGGGTACTCCCACGAGCAGTACTTC
CATSDSMSGYSHEQYF
>TRBJ2-6|NA|few|TRBV5-1
TGCGCCAGCAGCTTGGCTGGAGTATCTGGGGCCAACGTCCTGACTTTC
CASSLAGVSGANVLTF
>TRBJ1-1|NA|few|TRBV20-1
TGCAGTGCTAGAGCCTCGAGTGGGAACACTGAAGCTTTCTTT
CSARASSGNTEAFF
>TRBJ2-1|NA|few|TRBV24-1
TGTGCCACCAGTGATTTGTCCCCGGGACACCCGAGGCGAGACCTAAACAATGAGCAGTTCTTC
CATSDLSPGHPRRDLNNEQFF
>TRBJ2-7|TRBD1|many|TRBV20-1
TGCAGTGCTAGCCACGACCAGGACAGGTGGAGCTCCTACGAGCAGTACTTC
CSASHDQDRWSSYEQYF
>TRBJ2-1|TRBD2|many|TRBV6-1
TGTGCCAGCAGTGGCACTAGCGGGAGTCTTCGGTCCTACAATGAGCAGTTCTTC
CASSGTSGSLRSYNEQFF
>TRBJ1-5|TRBD1|many|TRBV7-2
TGTGCCAGCAGCTTAGGTGGACAGGGCCCCCAGCATTTT
CASSLGGQGPQHF
>TRBJ2-2|TRBD1|many|TRBV6-1
TGTGCCAGCAGGAGGGACAGGGGTCCCGGGGAGCTGTTTTTT
CASRRDRGPGELFF
>TRBJ1-1|NA|many|TRBV27
TGTGCCAGCAGTTTATGGGCGGCTACGAACACTGAAGCTTTCTTT
CASSLWAATNTEAFF
>TRBJ2-5|NA|many|TRBV3-1
TGTGCCAGCAGCCTAAGGGGGACAAGACAAGAGACCCAGTACTTC
CASSLRGTRQETQYF
>TRBJ2-4|NA|NA|TRBV14
TGTGCCAGCAGCCAGAGGAGCGGCAACATTCAGTACTTC
CASSQRSGNIQYF
>TRBJ1-4|NA|few|TRBV6-1
TGTGCCAGCAGTGAACCGACAGGCGCCGCAACTAATGAAAAACTGTTTTTT
CASSEPTGAATNEKLFF
>TRBJ1-2|NA|NA|TRBV29-1
TGCAGCGTTGAAGAGGGACCCTATGGTGGCTACACCTTC
CSVEEGPYGGYTF
>TRBJ2-7|NA|few|TRBV15
TGTGCCACCAGCAGAACTAACCGGGACCAGAACTACGAGCAGTACTTC
CATSRTNRDQNYEQYF
>TRBJ1-2|NA|NA|TRBV29-1
TGCAGCGTTGGGGGGGACTATGGCTACACCTTC
CSVGGDYGYTF
>TRBJ2-1|TRBD2|NA|TRBV7-6
TGTGCCAGCAGCTTAGCGGGAGGGCTCCCCGAGCAGTTCTTC
CASSLAGGLPEQFF
>TRBJ2-2|NA|NA|TRBV5-1
TGCGCCAGCAGCTTAAATGCACTAAGGAGGACCGGGGAGCTGTTTTTT
CASSLNALRRTGELFF
>TRBJ2-1|NA|many|TRBV11-2
TGTGCCAGCAGCTCAAGGTTTCACAATGAGCAGTTCTTC
CASSSRFHNEQFF
>TRBJ2-7|TRBD1|few|TRBV19
TGTGCCAGTAGTCCACAGGGGGTGTACGAGCAGTACTTC
CASSPQGVYEQYF
>TRBJ1-2|NA|NA|TRBV20-1
TGCAGTGCTAGATATACGAACCGACAGAACTATGGCTACACCTTC
CSARYTNRQNYGYTF
>TRBJ2-4|NA|NA|TRBV6-1
TGTGCCAGCAGTGAACTAGGAGAGCGGGCCAAAAACATTCAGTACTTC
CASSELGERAKNIQYF
>TRBJ2-1|TRBD2|many|TRBV5-1
TGCGCCAGCACCACACTAGCGGGGAAACTCAATGAGCAGTTCTTC
CASTTLAGKLNEQFF
>TRBJ2-3|NA|few|TRBV25-1
TGTGCCAGCAGTGAAGGAGGCGGTTGGAAGGCAGATACGCAGTATTTT
CASSEGGGWKADTQYF
>TRBJ2-4|TRBD1|NA|TRBV3-1
TGTGCCAGCAGCCAAGGAATAGGACAGGAAGGAGAAGAAAACATTCAGTACTTC
CASSQGIGQEGEENIQYF
>TRBJ1-1|NA|few|TRBV7-3
TGTGCCAGCAGCTTGAGGCCATCGAGTTCGATGAACACTGAAGCTTTCTTT
CASSLRPSSSMNTEAFF